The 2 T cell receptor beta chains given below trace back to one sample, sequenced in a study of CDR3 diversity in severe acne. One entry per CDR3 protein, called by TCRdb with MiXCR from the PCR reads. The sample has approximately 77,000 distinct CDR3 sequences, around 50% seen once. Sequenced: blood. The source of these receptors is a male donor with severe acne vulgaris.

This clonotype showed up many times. CDR3 DNA sequence: TGTGCCACCAGCAGAGAGCGGGGTACCTACGAGCAGTACTTC. This encodes CATSRERGTYEQYF. The V call is TRBV15, the J call TRBJ2-7; D possibly corresponds to TRBD2 (6 bases). Germline assignment: CDR1 LNHNV and CDR2 YYDKDF (reference sequence). V was trimmed by 0 bases and J by 2 bases, leaving 8 bases between them. The CDR3 length is 14 residues.

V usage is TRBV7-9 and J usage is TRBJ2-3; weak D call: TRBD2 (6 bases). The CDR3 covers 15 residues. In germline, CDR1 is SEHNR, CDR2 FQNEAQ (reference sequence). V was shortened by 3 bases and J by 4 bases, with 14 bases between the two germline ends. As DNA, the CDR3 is TGTGCCAGCAGCTTCTTCCAGGGAGGTGCAGATACGCAGTATTTT. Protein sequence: CASSFFQGGADTQYF.